These 9 T cell receptor beta chains were sequenced from one sample in a study of T cells in Graves' hyperthyroidism and ophthalmopathy. RNA transcripts served as the template for amplifying TCR beta CDR3 regions. Initially, a first-round RT-PCR of the TCR CDR3 employed the HTBI primer set. TCRdb called the multiplex PCR reads again in MiXCR, with one record for every CDR3 protein. Of some 500,000 distinct CDR3 sequences listed, approximately 25% are singletons. Material: blood. These receptors were obtained from a woman aged 30 to 39 with Graves' ophthalmopathy.

The chain is built from TRBV12-3 or TRBV12-4 and TRBJ2-5; TRBD2 agrees at 9 bases. The CDR3 totals 15 residues. Trimming took 3 bases from V and 5 from J; bases not matched to a gene: 7. The CDR3 region has the DNA TGTGCCAGCAGTTTCGCGGGGGGGCCGGGGGAGACCCAGTACTTC. This codes for CASSFAGGPGETQYF.

The chain links TRBV4-1 to TRBJ2-7; D possibly matches TRBD1 or TRBD2 (5 bases each). Germline V gene lookup returns CDR1 MGHRA and CDR2 YSYEKL. The CDR3 extends over 15 amino acids. The V end was cut by 2 bases, the J end by 3 bases, with 14 bases between. The CDR3 sequence: CASSQPRDGNYEQYF. The DNA for the CDR3 is TGCGCCAGCAGCCAACCCCGGGACGGAAACTACGAGCAGTACTTC.

This clonotype appeared many times. The V and J genes are TRBV6-4 and TRBJ1-1; D remains unclear. V shed 5 bases and J shed 0 bases, with 19 bases lying between them. The CDR3 covers 17 residues. Germline CDR1 is MRHNA and CDR2 is SNTAGT. CDR3 loop: CASSHLIGTAVNTEAFF. DNA of the CDR3: TGTGCCAGCAGTCATTTAATCGGTACCGCCGTGAACACTGAAGCTTTCTTT.

As regards this clonotype: Just one base apart from a much larger clone, this may be a read error. V and J are TRBV11-2 and TRBJ2-5; D tentatively fits TRBD1 or TRBD2 (5 bases each). Germline assignment: CDR1 SGHAT and CDR2 FQNNGV. V shed 1 base and J shed 12 bases, with 12 bases lying between them. The CDR3 covers 12 residues. In DNA, the CDR3 is TGTGCCAGCAGCTTAGGGGGGTCGGCCAAGTACTTC. This translates into CASSLGGSAKYF.

Comment on this clonotype: The junction differs from germline at one of its ends, possibly a read error. The rearrangement links TRBV4-3 to TRBJ2-7, with 8 bases aligning to TRBD1. This CDR3 is 15 amino acids long. CDR1 and CDR2 from the germline V gene are LGHNA and YSLEER. CDR3 sequence: CAISHGTGALYEQYF. The CDR3 DNA is TGCGCCATCAGCCACGGGACAGGCGCCCTGTACGAGCAGTACTTC.

This clonotype was recorded at least ten times. The chain couples TRBV24-1 to TRBJ1-5; weak D call: TRBD1 (5 bases). CDR3 length equals 14 residues. Germline assignment: CDR1 KGHDR and CDR2 SFDVKD. The V and J ends lost 9 bases and 5 bases respectively, with 16 bases between them. Written as DNA, the CDR3 is TGTGCCACCGCTGGCCGGGACGCCTATCAGCCCCAGCATTTT. Translating it yields CATAGRDAYQPQHF.

The sample holds a few counts of this clonotype. J is TRBJ1-5 and V is TRBV6-5, with TRBD1 identical over 10 bases. This CDR3 is 16 amino acids long. Germline CDR1 is MNHEY and CDR2 is SVGAGI. Trimming removed 4 bases from V and 5 bases from J; junction bases left unmatched: 8. CDR3 in amino acids: CASSSRDRGYHQPQHF. In DNA, the CDR3 is TGTGCCAGCAGTTCCCGGGACAGGGGCTACCATCAGCCCCAGCATTTT.

This clonotype has ten or more counts. The chain employs TRBV20-1 and TRBJ2-7, with 10 bases aligning to TRBD2. J was trimmed by 3 bases and V by 4 bases; bases with no gene match: 6. Germline lookup yields CDR1 DFQATT and CDR2 SNEGSKA (reference sequence). The CDR3 is made up of 14 amino acids. The CDR3 spells CSATPSGGDYEQYF. The DNA of the CDR3 is TGCAGTGCTACTCCTAGCGGGGGAGACTACGAGCAGTACTTC.

Many counts were recorded for this clonotype. This chain uses TRBV11-2 with TRBJ2-7; D possibly uses TRBD1 or TRBD2 (5 bases each). CDR1 is SGHAT, CDR2 FQNNGV, per germline. The CDR3 spans 13 residues. The V and J ends lost 4 bases and 5 bases respectively, with 12 bases between them. The CDR3, as DNA: TGTGCCAGCAGCTCAACCGGGGCCCACGAGCAGTACTTC. The encoded protein is CASSSTGAHEQYF.